A single sample gave rise to the 7 T cell receptor beta chains below, sequenced in a study of OX40 agonist ivuxolimab in advanced cancers. Method: immunoSEQ multiplex PCR; TCRdb's copy keeps in-frame clones and lacks some. The table lists about 86,000 clones, 80% to 90% of them singletons. Specimen: CD4+ or CD8+ T cells sorted from blood, collected in a trial of the OX40 agonist ivuxolimab. These receptors were collected from an adult with an advanced solid tumor such as melanoma, head and neck, liver or kidney cancer.

This clone was picked up a small number of times. The V and J genes are TRBV28 and TRBJ1-5; TRBD1 aligns across 8 bases. The V gene end was trimmed by 5 bases and the J gene end by 3 bases; junction bases not matched to a gene: 6. This CDR3 has 15 residues. Germline CDR1 reads MDHEN; CDR2 reads SYDVKM. This chain's CDR3 is CASSPRDRHNQPQHF. In DNA form, the CDR3 reads TGTGCCAGCAGTCCCCGGGACAGGCACAATCAGCCCCAGCATTTT.

This clone has only one observation. This rearrangement joins TRBV5-1 to TRBJ2-7, with D possibly being TRBD1 (6 bases). CDR1 and CDR2 (germline): SGHRS, YFSETQ. The CDR3 is 14 amino acids. Trimming removed 3 bases from V and 3 bases from J, with 13 bases in between. Here the CDR3 DNA reads TGCGCCAGCAGCTCCGGTCCAGGGGACTACGAGCAGTACGTC. Translating it yields CASSSGPGDYEQYV.

The chain combines TRBV5-1 with TRBJ2-3; no reliable D call. CDR1 SGHRS and CDR2 YFSETQ come from the germline V gene. V was trimmed by 5 bases and J by 5 bases, leaving 12 bases between them. The CDR3 has 13 amino acids. For the CDR3, the DNA is TGCGCCAGCAGAGAACTGGGCGGAGATACGCAGTATTTT. Encoded protein: CASRELGGDTQYF.

The CDR3: CASSPGRDPYGYTF. As DNA, the CDR3 is TGTGCCAGCTCACCGGGGAGGGATCCCTATGGCTACACCTTC. The chain has TRBV18 and TRBJ1-2; D gene unclear. The germline gives CDR1 KGHSH, CDR2 LQKENI. This CDR3 region has 14 residues. Trimming stripped 3 bases from V and 4 bases from J, with 12 bases between.

This chain links TRBV6-5 with TRBJ1-4; D is possibly TRBD1 (5 bases). Germline V gene data show CDR1 as MNHEY and CDR2 as SVGAGI. V was cut by 2 bases and J by 8 bases, with 9 bases left in between. This CDR3 contains 13 residues. CDR3 sequence reads: CASSYQGREKLFF. The CDR3 bases are TGTGCCAGCAGTTACCAGGGAAGGGAAAAACTGTTTTTT.

The rearrangement joins TRBV5-4 to TRBJ2-5; D is perhaps TRBD2 (5 bases). The germline V gene has CDR1 SGHNT and CDR2 YYREEE (reference sequence). V dropped 0 bases and J dropped 2 bases, with 11 bases sitting between them. This CDR3 has 15 amino acids. CDR3 sequence: CASSLVAGEQETQYF. DNA of the CDR3: TGTGCCAGCAGCTTGGTGGCGGGCGAACAAGAGACCCAGTACTTC.

CDR3 loop: CASSIGLSRSYRAGNTIYF. CDR3 bases: TGTGCCAGTAGTATTGGGTTATCCAGGAGCTACCGAGCCGGAAACACCATATATTTT. The chain employs TRBV19 and TRBJ1-3, with D unclear. The CDR3 consists of 19 residues. CDR1 LNHDA and CDR2 SQIVND come from the germline V gene (reference sequence). The germline V and J ends were trimmed by 3 bases and 4 bases, with 25 bases remaining between them.